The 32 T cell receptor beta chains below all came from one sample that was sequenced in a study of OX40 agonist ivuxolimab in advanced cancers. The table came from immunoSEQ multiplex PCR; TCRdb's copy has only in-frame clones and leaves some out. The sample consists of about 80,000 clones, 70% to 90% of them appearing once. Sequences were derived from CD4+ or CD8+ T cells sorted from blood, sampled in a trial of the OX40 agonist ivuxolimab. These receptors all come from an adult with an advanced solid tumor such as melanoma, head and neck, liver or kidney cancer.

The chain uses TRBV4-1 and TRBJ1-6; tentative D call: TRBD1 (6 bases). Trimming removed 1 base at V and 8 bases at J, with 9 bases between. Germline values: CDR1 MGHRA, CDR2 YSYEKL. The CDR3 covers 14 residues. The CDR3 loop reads CASSQGGADSPLHF. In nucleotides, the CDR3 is TGCGCCAGCAGCCAAGGGGGGGCGGATTCACCCCTCCACTTT.

In DNA form, the CDR3 reads TGTGTTACGACCGGACAGCAAGAGACCCAGTACTTC. Translated: CVTTGQQETQYF. This chain uses TRBV28 with TRBJ2-5; a weak D match, TRBD1 (6 bases). Germline CDR1 reads MDHEN; CDR2 reads SYDVKM. This CDR3 region has 12 residues.

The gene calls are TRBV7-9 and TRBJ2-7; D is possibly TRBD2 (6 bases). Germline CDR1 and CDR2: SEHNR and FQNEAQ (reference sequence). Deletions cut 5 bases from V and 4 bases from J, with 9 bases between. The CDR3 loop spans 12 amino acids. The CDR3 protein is CASSTGTYEQYF. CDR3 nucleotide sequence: TGTGCCAGCAGCACCGGGACTTACGAGCAGTACTTC.

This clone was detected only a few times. CDR3 loop: CASSLWGGRNNEQFF. CDR3 nucleotide sequence: TGTGCCAGCAGCTTATGGGGTGGGAGAAACAATGAGCAGTTCTTC. The chain combines TRBV7-6 with TRBJ2-1; D possibly corresponds to TRBD2 (5 bases). V lost 2 bases, J lost 5 bases, and 13 bases lay in between. CDR1 and CDR2 from the germline V gene are SGHVS and FNYEAQ. The length of the CDR3 is 15 residues.

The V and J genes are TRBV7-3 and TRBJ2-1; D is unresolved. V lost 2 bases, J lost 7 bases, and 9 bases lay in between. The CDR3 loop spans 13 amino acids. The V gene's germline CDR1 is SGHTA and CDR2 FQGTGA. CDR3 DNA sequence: TGTGCCAGCAGCTTATTTGCCGGGAATGAGCAGTTCTTC. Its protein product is CASSLFAGNEQFF.

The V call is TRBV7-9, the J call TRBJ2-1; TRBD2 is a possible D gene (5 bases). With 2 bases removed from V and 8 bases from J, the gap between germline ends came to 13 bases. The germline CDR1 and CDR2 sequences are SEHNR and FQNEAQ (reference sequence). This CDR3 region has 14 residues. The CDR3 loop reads CASSLTLGSDEQFF. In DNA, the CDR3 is TGTGCCAGCAGCTTAACACTAGGGAGCGATGAGCAGTTCTTC.

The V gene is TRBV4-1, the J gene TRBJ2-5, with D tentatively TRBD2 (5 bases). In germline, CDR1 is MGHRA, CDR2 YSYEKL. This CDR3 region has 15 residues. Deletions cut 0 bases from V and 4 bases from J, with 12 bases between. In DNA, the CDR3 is TGCGCCAGCAGCCAAGATCGCGGGCTGGGAGAGACCCAGTACTTC. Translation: CASSQDRGLGETQYF.

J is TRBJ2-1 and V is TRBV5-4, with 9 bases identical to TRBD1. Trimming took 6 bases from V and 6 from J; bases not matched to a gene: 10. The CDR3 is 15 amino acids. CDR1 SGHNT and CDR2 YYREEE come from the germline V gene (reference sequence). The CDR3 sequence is CASTTTGTGTNEQFF. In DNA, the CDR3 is TGTGCCAGCACCACAACCGGGACAGGGACCAATGAGCAGTTCTTC.

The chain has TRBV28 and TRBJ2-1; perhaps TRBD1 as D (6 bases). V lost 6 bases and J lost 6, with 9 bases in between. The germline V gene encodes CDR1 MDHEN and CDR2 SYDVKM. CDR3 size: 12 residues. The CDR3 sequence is CASRGQTNEQFF. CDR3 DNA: TGTGCCAGCAGAGGACAGACCAATGAGCAGTTCTTC.

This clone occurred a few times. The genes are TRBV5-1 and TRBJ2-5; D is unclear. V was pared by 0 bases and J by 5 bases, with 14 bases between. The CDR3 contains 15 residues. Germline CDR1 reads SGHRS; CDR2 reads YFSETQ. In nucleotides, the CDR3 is TGCGCCAGCAGCTTGGTGGCGCAACCCCGTGAGACCCAGTACTTC. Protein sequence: CASSLVAQPRETQYF.

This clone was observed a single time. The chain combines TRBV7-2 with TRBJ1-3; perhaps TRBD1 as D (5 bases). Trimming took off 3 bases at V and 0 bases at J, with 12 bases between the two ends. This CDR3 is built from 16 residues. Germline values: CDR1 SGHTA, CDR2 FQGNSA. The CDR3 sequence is CASSLGPASSGNTIYF. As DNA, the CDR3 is TGTGCCAGCAGCTTGGGGCCGGCGAGCTCTGGAAACACCATATATTTT.

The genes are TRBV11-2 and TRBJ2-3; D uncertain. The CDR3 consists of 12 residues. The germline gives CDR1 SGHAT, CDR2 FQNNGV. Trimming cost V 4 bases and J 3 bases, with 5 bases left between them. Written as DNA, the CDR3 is TGTGCCAGCAGCTCGTGGACAGATACGCAGTATTTT. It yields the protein CASSSWTDTQYF.

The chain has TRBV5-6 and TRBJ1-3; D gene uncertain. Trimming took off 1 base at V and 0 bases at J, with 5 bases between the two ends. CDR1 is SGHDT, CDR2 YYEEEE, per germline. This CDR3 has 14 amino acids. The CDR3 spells CASSLPSSGNTIYF. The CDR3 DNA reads TGTGCCAGCAGCTTGCCCAGCTCTGGAAACACCATATATTTT. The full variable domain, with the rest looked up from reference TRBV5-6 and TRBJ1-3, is DAGVTQSPTHLIKTRGQQVTLRCSPKSGHDTVSWYQQALGQGPQFIFQYYEEEERQRGNFPDRFSGHQFPNYSSELNVNALLLGDSALYLCASSLPSSGNTIYFGEGSWLTVV.

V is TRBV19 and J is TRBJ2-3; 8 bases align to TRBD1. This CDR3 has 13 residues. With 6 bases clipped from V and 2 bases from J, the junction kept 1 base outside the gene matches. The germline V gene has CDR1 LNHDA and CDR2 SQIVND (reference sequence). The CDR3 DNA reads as TGTGCCAGTAGGGACAGGGCCACAGATACGCAGTATTTT. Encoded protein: CASRDRATDTQYF. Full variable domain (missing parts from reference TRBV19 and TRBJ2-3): DGGITQSPKYLFRKEGQNVTLSCEQNLNHDAMYWYRQDPGQGLRLIYYSQIVNDFQKGDIAEGYSVSREKKESFPLTVTSAQKNPTAFYLCASRDRATDTQYFGPGTRLTVL.

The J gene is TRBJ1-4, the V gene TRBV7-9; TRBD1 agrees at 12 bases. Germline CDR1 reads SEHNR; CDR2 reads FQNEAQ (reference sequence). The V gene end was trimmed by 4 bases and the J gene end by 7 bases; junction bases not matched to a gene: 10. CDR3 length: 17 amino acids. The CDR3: CASSSGTGGGLSEKLFF. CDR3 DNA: TGTGCCAGCAGCTCCGGGACAGGGGGCGGCCTCAGTGAAAAACTGTTTTTT.

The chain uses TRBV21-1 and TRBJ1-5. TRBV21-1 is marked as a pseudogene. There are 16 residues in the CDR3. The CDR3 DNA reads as TGTGCCAGCAGCAACCCCGAGAGGGCGGGGAATCAGCCCCAGCATTTT. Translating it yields CASSNPERAGNQPQHF.

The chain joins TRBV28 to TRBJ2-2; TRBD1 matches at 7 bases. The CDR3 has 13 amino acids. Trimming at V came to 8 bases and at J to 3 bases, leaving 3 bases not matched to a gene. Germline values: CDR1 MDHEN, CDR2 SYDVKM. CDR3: CASGTVYTGELFF. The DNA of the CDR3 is TGTGCCAGCGGGACAGTTTACACCGGGGAGCTGTTTTTT.

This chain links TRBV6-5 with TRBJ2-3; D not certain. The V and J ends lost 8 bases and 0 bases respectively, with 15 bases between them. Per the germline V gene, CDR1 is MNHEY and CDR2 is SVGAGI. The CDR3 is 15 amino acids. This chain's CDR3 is CASRSWVPSTDTQYF. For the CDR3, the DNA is TGTGCCAGCCGAAGTTGGGTCCCTAGCACAGATACGCAGTATTTT.

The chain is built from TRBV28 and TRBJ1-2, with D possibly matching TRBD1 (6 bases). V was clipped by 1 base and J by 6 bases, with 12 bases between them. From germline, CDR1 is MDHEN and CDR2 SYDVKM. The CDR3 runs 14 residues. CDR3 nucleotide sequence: TGTGCCAGCAGTTTATTACAGGGCTTCAATGGCTACACCTTC. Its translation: CASSLLQGFNGYTF.

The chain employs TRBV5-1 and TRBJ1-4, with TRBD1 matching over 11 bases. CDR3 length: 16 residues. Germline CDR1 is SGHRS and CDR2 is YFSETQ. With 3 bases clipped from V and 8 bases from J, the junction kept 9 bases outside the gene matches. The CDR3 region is CASSSQPGQGDEKLFF. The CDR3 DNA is TGCGCCAGCAGCTCGCAGCCGGGACAGGGGGACGAAAAACTGTTTTTT.

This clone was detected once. CDR3 nucleotides: TGTGCCAGTAGTACCCTAGCGGAGAGCACAGATACGCAGTATTTT. Its protein is CASSTLAESTDTQYF. V is TRBV19 and J is TRBJ2-3, with 7 nucleotides matching TRBD2. Trimming cost V 4 bases and J 0 bases; bases outside gene matches: 4. The CDR3 is 15 residues long. Germline loops: CDR1 LNHDA, CDR2 SQIVND (reference sequence).

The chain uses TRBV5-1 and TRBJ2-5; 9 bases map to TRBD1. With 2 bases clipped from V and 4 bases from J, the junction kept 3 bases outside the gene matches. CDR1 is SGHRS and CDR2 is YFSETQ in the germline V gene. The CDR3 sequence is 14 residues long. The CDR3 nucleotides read TGCGCCAGCAGCTTTTTGGGACAGGGAGAGACCCAGTACTTC. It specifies CASSFLGQGETQYF.

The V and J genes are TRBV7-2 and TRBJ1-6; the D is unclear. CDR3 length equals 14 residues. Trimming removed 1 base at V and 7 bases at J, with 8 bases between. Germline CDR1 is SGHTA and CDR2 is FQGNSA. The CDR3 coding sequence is TGTGCCAGCAGCTTAGGAGGAGGGAATTCACCCCTCCACTTT. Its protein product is CASSLGGGNSPLHF.

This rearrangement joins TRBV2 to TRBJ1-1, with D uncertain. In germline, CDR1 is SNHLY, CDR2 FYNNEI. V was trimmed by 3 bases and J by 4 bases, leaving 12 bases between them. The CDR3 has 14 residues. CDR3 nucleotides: TGTGCCAGCAGTGAGGTGGGAGGCGGCACTGAAGCTTTCTTT. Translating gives CASSEVGGGTEAFF.

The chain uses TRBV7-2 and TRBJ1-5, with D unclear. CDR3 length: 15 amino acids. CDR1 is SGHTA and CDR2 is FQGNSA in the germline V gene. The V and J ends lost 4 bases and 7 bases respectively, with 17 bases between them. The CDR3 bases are TGTGCCAGCAGCTACCTCGCGGGAGTGGTACAGCCCCAGCATTTT. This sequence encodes CASSYLAGVVQPQHF. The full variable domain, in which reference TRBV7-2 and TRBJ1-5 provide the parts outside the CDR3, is GAGVSQSPSNKVTEKGKDVELRCDPISGHTALYWYRQSLGQGLEFLIYFQGNSAPDKSGLPSDRFSAERTGGSVSTLTIQRTQQEDSAVYLCASSYLAGVVQPQHFGDGTRLSIL.

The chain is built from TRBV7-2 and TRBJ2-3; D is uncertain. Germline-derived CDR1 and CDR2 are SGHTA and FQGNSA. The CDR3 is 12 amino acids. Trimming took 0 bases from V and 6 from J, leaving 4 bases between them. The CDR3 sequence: CASSLASDTQYF. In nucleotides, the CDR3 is TGTGCCAGCAGCTTAGCATCCGATACGCAGTATTTT.

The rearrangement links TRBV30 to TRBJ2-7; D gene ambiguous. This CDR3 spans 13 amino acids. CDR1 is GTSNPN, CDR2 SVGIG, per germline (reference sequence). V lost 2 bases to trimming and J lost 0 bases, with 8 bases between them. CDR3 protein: CAWSRFGSYEQYF. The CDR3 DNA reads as TGTGCCTGGAGTAGGTTCGGCTCCTACGAGCAGTACTTC. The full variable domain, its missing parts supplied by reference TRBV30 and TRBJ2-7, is SQTIHQWPATLVQPVGSPLSLECTVEGTSNPNLYWYRQAAGRGLQLLFYSVGIGQISSEVPQNLSASRPQDRQFILSSKKLLLSDSGFYLCAWSRFGSYEQYFGPGTRLTVT.

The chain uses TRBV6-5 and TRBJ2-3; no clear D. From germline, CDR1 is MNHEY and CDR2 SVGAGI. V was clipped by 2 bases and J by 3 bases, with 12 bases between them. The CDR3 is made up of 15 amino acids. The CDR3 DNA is TGTGCCAGCAGTTACCAGACCAGGCCTACAGATACGCAGTATTTT. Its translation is CASSYQTRPTDTQYF.

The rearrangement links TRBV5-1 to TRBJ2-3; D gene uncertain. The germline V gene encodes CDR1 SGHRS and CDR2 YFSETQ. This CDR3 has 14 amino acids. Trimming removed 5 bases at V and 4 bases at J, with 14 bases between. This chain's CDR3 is CASSLQLGPDTQYF. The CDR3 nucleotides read TGCGCCAGCAGTCTCCAACTTGGCCCAGATACGCAGTATTTT.

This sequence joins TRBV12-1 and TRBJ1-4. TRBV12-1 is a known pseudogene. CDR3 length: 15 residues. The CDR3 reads CASSPRRVSNEKLFF. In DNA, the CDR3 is TGTGCCAGCAGCCCCAGACGAGTTTCTAATGAAAAACTGTTTTTT.

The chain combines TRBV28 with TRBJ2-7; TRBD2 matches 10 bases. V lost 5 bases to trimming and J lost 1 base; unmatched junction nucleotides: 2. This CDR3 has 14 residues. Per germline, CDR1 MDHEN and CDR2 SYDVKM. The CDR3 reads CASSATSGSYEQYF. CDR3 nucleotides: TGTGCCAGCAGTGCGACTAGCGGGTCCTACGAGCAGTACTTC.

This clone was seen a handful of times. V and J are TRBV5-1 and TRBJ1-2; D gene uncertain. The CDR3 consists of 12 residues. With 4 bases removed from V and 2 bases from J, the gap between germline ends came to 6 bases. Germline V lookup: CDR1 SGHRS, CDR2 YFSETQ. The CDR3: CASSKDNYGYTF. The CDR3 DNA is TGCGCCAGCAGCAAGGACAACTATGGCTACACCTTC.